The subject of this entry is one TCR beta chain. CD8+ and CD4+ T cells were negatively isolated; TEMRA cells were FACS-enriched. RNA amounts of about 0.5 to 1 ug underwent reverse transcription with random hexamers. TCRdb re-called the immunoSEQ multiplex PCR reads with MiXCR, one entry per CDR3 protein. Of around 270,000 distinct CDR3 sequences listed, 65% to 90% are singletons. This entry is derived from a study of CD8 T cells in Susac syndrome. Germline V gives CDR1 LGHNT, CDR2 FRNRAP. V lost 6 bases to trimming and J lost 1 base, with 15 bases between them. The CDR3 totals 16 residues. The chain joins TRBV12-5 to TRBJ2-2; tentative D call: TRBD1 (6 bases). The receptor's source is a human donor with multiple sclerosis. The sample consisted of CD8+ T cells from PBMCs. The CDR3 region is CASGPDRTLNTGELFF. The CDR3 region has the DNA TGTGCTAGTGGCCCCGACAGGACCTTGAACACCGGGGAGCTGTTTTTT.